This T cell receptor (beta chain) was recorded in a study of cytomegalovirus exposure and HLA in healthy donors. Study-wide findings and caveats: High specificity and sensitivity for cytomegalovirus status were reported for the classifier.

CDR1 is LGHNA and CDR2 is YNFKEQ in the germline V gene. The CDR3 loop spans 16 amino acids. The J segment lost 4 bases and the V segment lost 0 bases, leaving 3 bases of the junction unmatched. Comments on this clone: What it binds is not known.

Sequencing used immunoSEQ multiplex PCR; TCRdb keeps in-frame clones, though not all of them. The sample carries about 65,000 clones, roughly nine tenths recorded once. The receptor was isolated from a woman aged 18-35 years in good health and CMV-seronegative. The sample taken for sequencing was PBMCs. V is TRBV4-2 and J is TRBJ2-1, with 10 bases fitting TRBD2. The CDR3 coding sequence is TGTGCCAGCAGCCAAGATCAAGCGGGAGGGTACAATGAGCAGTTCTTC. This encodes CASSQDQAGGYNEQFF.